The present T cell receptor beta chain was sequenced within a study of blood T cell repertoires in COVID-19. J lost 3 bases, V lost 7 bases, and 4 bases had no gene match. The CDR3 contains 13 residues. The germline V gene has CDR1 SNHLY and CDR2 FYNNEI. Produced via immunoSEQ multiplex PCR; TCRdb's table is partial and in-frame only. The sample lists 400,000 to 550,000 clones; roughly 89% were seen once. The chain uses TRBV2 and TRBJ1-2; 8 bases map to TRBD1. Sample: peripheral blood. The TCR sequence derives from a woman younger than 45 with acute or convalescent COVID-19. In DNA, the CDR3 is TGTGCCAGCATCCAGGGACAGGACTATGGCTACACCTTC. It yields the protein CASIQGQDYGYTF.